A selection of T cell receptor beta chains follows, all from one sample in a study of cytomegalovirus exposure and HLA in healthy donors. Only in-frame clones appear in the TCRdb table, and some are missing; sequencing was by immunoSEQ multiplex PCR. The data show more than 150,000 clones, 78% seen once. Sequencing was performed on PBMCs. These receptors were collected from a woman aged 40-49 years in good health and CMV-seropositive. The CDR3 runs from the conserved cysteine through the conserved F or W. The D gene is left open where the match is weak. Rows give clone size only sometimes, using once, few, many, or a class for an expanded clone.

J,D,length,V,size,DNA,CDR3
TRBJ2-2,TRBD2,16,TRBV28,NA,TGTGCCAGCACCAAACTAGCGGGGGGCCCCACCGGGGAGCTGTTTTTT,CASTKLAGGPTGELFF
TRBJ2-2,NA,15,TRBV29-1,NA,TGCAGCGTTCGGACGCGGGGGCGGGACACCGGGGAGCTGTTTTTT,CSVRTRGRDTGELFF
TRBJ2-6,NA,15,TRBV9,NA,TGTGCCAGCACCAAGTACGGGTCTGGGGCCAACGGCCTGACTTTC,CASTKYGSGANGLTF
TRBJ2-5,NA,14,TRBV9,few,TGTGCCAGCAAGGGTGACGACAGTTCAGAGACCCAGTACTTC,CASKGDDSSETQYF
TRBJ1-2,TRBD1,14,TRBV27,NA,TGTGCCAGCAGTCGTACAGGGGTCGATGATGGCTACACCTTC,CASSRTGVDDGYTF
TRBJ2-7,TRBD1,16,TRBV7-9,NA,TGTTCCAGCAGCTCGGGACAGAAACCCAATCCCGACGAGCAGTACTTC,CSSSSGQKPNPDEQYF
TRBJ1-2,NA,14,TRBV5-1,NA,TGCGCCAGCAGCTTGGAAACTCCCCCCTATCGCTACACCTTC,CASSLETPPYRYTF
TRBJ1-1,TRBD1,12,TRBV28,NA,TGTGCCAGCAGAGAGAGGGGACAGGGAACTTTCTTT,CASRERGQGTFF
TRBJ1-5,NA,15,TRBV6-5,NA,TGTGCCAGCAGTTACTCGAGACAGTCGAATCAGCCCCAGCATTTT,CASSYSRQSNQPQHF
TRBJ1-2,TRBD1,16,TRBV30,few,TGTGCCTGGAGTGATCCCGGGACAGGGGTAGACTATGGCTACACCTTC,CAWSDPGTGVDYGYTF
TRBJ1-1,NA,14,TRBV4-1,NA,TGCGCCAGCAGCCGCCCGACAGTTAACACTGAAGCTTTCTTT,CASSRPTVNTEAFF
TRBJ2-5,TRBD2,13,TRBV2,NA,TGTGCCACGCGGACTAGCGCCGGAGAGACCCAGTACTTC,CATRTSAGETQYF
TRBJ1-6,TRBD1,14,TRBV30,NA,TGTGCCTGGAGTCTGGGACAGATGAATTCACCCCTCCACTTT,CAWSLGQMNSPLHF
TRBJ1-2,TRBD1,13,TRBV5-1,NA,TGCGCCAGCAGCTCAGGGGGTGCCGGAGGCTACACCTTC,CASSSGGAGGYTF
TRBJ1-2,NA,12,TRBV6-6,NA,TGTGCCAGCAGCCAGGCAGATTATGGCTACACCTTC,CASSQADYGYTF
TRBJ2-7,NA,14,TRBV6-5,NA,TGTGCCAGCAGTACCCGGACAGCCGCCTACGAGCAGTACTTC,CASSTRTAAYEQYF
TRBJ1-3,NA,12,TRBV2,NA,TGTGCCAGCAGTGATATCCGGGGCACCATATATTTT,CASSDIRGTIYF
TRBJ1-2,NA,14,TRBV5-6,NA,TGTGCCAGCAGCTTGACAGGCGAGTCCTATGGCTACACCTTC,CASSLTGESYGYTF
TRBJ2-1,NA,15,TRBV5-4,NA,TGTGCCAGCAGCAGCCCTAGCCGCCCTTTCAATGAGCAGTTCTTC,CASSSPSRPFNEQFF
TRBJ2-7,NA,13,TRBV6-1,NA,TGTGCCTGCCAGGAGGGTGGGGGCTACGAGCAGTACTTC,CACQEGGGYEQYF
TRBJ2-7,NA,14,TRBV11-3,few,TGTGCCAGCAGCTTACGCGGGCTTGGGGACGAGCAGTACTTC,CASSLRGLGDEQYF
TRBJ1-5,NA,12,TRBV28,NA,TGTGCCAGCAGCCCTACCTACTTTTCCCAGCATTTT,CASSPTYFSQHF
TRBJ2-2,NA,14,TRBV18,NA,TGTGCCAGCTCACCACTTGGGGCCACCGGGGAGCTGTTTTTT,CASSPLGATGELFF
TRBJ2-7,TRBD2,15,TRBV30,NA,TGTGCCTGGAGTAGACGGGGGGACCGGGGCAAAGAGCAGTACTTC,CAWSRRGDRGKEQYF
TRBJ1-4,NA,15,TRBV7-2,NA,TGTGCCAGCAGCTTAGTAGCTGGGGCGAGTGAAAAACTGTTTTTT,CASSLVAGASEKLFF